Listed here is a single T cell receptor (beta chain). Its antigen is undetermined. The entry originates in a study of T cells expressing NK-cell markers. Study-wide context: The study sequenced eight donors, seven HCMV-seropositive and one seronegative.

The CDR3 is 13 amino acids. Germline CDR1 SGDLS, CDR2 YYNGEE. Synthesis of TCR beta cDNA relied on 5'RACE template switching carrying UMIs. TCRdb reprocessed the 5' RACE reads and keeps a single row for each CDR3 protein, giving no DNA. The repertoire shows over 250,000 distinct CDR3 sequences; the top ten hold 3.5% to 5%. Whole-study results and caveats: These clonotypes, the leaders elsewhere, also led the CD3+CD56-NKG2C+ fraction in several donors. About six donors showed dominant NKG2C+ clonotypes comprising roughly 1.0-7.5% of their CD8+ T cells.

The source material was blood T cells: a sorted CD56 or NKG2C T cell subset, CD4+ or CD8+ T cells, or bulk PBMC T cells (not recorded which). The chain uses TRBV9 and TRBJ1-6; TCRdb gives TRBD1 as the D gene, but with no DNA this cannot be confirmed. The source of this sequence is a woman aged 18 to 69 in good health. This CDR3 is CASSATGNSPLHF.